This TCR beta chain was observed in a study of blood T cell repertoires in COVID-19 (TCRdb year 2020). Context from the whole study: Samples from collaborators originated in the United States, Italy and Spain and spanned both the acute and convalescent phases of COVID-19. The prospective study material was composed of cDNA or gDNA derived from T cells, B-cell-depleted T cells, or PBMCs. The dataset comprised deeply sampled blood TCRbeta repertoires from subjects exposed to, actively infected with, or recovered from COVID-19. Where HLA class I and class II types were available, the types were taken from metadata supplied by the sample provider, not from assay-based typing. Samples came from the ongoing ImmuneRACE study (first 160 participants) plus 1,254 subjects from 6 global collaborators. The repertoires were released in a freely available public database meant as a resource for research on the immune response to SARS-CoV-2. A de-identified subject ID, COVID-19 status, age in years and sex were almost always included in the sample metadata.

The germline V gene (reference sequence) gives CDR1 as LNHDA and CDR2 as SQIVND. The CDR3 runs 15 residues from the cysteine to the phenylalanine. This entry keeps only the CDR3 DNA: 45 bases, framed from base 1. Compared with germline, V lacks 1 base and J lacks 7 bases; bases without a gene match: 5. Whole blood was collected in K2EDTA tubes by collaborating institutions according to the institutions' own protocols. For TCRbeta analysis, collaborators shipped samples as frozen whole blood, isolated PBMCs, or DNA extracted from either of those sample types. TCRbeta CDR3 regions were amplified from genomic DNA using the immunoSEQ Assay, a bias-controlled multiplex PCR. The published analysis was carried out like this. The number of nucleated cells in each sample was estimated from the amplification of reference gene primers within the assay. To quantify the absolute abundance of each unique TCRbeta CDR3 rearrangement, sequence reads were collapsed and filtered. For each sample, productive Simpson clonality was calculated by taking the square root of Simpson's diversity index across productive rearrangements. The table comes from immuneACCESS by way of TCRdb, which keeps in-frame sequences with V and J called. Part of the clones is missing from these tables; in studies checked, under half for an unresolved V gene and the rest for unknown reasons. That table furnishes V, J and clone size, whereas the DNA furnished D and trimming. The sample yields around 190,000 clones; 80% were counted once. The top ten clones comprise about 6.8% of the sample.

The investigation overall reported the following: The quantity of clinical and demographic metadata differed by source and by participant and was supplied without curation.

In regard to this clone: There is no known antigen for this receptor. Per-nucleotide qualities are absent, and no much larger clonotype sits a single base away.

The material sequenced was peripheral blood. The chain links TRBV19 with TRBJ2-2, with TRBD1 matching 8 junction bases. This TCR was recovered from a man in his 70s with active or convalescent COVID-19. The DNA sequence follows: TGTGCCAGTAGTATAGGACAGGGGCATCACGGGGAGCTGTTTTTT. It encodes CASSIGQGHHGELFF.